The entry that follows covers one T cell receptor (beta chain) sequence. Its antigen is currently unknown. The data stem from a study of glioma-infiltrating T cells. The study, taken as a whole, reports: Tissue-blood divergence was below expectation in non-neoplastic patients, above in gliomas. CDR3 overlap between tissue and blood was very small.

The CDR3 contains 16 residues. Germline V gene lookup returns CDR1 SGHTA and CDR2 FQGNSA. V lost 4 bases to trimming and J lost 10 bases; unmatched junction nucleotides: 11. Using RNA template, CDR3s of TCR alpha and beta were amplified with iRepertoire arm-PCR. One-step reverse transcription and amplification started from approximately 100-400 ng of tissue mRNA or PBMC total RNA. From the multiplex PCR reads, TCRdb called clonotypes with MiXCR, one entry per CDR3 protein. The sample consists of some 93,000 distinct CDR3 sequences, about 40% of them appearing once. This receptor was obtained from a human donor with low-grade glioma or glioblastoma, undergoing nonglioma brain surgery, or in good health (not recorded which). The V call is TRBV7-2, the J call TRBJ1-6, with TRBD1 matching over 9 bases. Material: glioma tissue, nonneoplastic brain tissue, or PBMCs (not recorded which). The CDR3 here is CASSCHGTGNHSPLHF. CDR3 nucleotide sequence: TGTGCCAGCAGCTGTCACGGGACAGGGAACCACTCACCCCTCCACTTT. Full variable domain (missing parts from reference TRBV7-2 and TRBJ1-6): GAGVSQSPSNKVTEKGKDVELRCDPISGHTALYWYRQSLGQGLEFLIYFQGNSAPDKSGLPSDRFSAERTGGSVSTLTIQRTQQEDSAVYLCASSCHGTGNHSPLHFGNGTRLTVT.